Sequencing of this T cell receptor beta chain was carried out in a study of T cell repertoires in cytomegalovirus infection. Germline V gene sequence: CDR1 LGHNA, CDR2 YSLEER. Trimming took off 4 bases at V and 4 bases at J, with 16 bases between the two ends. CDR3 length equals 15 residues. This clonotype was seen once. Its cognate antigen is unknown. Study results and limitations: Clonotypes of TCR beta that were HLA-C-restricted and CMV-specific dominated the ex vivo response.

In TCRdb, the reads were re-called with MiXCR into one record per CDR3 protein. The sample holds 150,000 or so distinct CDR3 sequences, about 22% seen once. Sample: CD8+ T cells from cultured PBMCs, taken from culture after CMV antigen stimulation. This sequence joins TRBV4-3 and TRBJ1-2; tentative D call: TRBD1 (5 bases). This receptor was obtained from a human donor in good health (CMV status not recorded). Some clones in this sample may be carry-over from other donors' samples. The CDR3 DNA reads TGCGCCAGCAGCCCGCCGGGGGGAGGGCTCTATGGCTACACCTTC. Its protein product is CASSPPGGGLYGYTF.